These T cell receptor beta chains were read from a single sample in a study of blood T cells in healthy people across ages. TCRdb recomputed calls from the 5' RACE reads with MiXCR, one row per CDR3 protein. The sample lists 1.5 million to 2 million distinct CDR3 sequences, about 31% seen once, with about 11% in the top ten. Sequencing was performed on blood. Source of these receptors: a woman in her twenties or thirties in good health. Each CDR3 is given with its conserved first and last residue. A D gene is named only where the DNA matches it firmly. Not every row has a clone size; where given, it reads once, few, many or a size class.

j_gene: TRBJ1-4
v_gene: TRBV9
d_gene: TRBD1
abundance: .
CDR3aa: CASSGTGGLANEKLFF
CDR3nt: TGTGCCAGCAGCGGCACAGGGGGCCTAGCTAATGAAAAACTGTTTTTT

j_gene: TRBJ2-5
v_gene: TRBV6-2/TRBV6-3
d_gene: TRBD2
abundance: many
CDR3aa: CASSYPGLAGEKYF
CDR3nt: TGTGCCAGCAGTTACCCGGGACTAGCGGGAGAGAAGTACTTC

j_gene: TRBJ1-1
v_gene: TRBV6-5
d_gene: .
abundance: few
CDR3aa: CASRGGGLGNTEAFF
CDR3nt: TGTGCCAGCAGAGGCGGGGGACTAGGGAACACTGAAGCTTTCTTT

j_gene: TRBJ2-1
v_gene: TRBV7-2
d_gene: TRBD2
abundance: few
CDR3aa: CAKTTGLAGGFGSYNEQFF
CDR3nt: TGTGCCAAGACGACTGGGCTAGCGGGGGGGTTTGGGTCCTACAATGAGCAGTTCTTC

j_gene: TRBJ1-1
v_gene: TRBV12-3/TRBV12-4
d_gene: .
abundance: few
CDR3aa: CASSVGPVNTEAFF
CDR3nt: TGTGCCAGCAGTGTGGGGCCGGTGAACACTGAAGCTTTCTTT

j_gene: TRBJ1-4
v_gene: TRBV9
d_gene: .
abundance: .
CDR3aa: CASSVHAGNEKLFF
CDR3nt: TGTGCCAGCAGCGTACACGCGGGTAATGAAAAACTGTTTTTT

j_gene: TRBJ2-7
v_gene: TRBV7-9
d_gene: TRBD1
abundance: .
CDR3aa: CASGTGEKREQYF
CDR3nt: TGTGCCAGTGGGACAGGGGAGAAGAGAGAGCAGTACTTC

j_gene: TRBJ2-3
v_gene: TRBV4-1
d_gene: TRBD2
abundance: few
CDR3aa: CAGSQTGSGGTDTQYF
CDR3nt: TGCGCCGGCAGCCAAACGGGTAGCGGGGGCACAGATACGCAGTATTTT

j_gene: TRBJ2-7
v_gene: TRBV10-3
d_gene: .
abundance: many
CDR3aa: CAISESTLGSSYEQYF
CDR3nt: TGTGCCATCAGTGAGTCCACCCTGGGGAGCTCCTACGAGCAGTACTTC

j_gene: TRBJ2-7
v_gene: TRBV30
d_gene: .
abundance: few
CDR3aa: CAWSVSDSYEQYF
CDR3nt: TGTGCCTGGAGTGTATCGGACAGTTACGAGCAGTACTTC

j_gene: TRBJ2-1
v_gene: TRBV4-2
d_gene: .
abundance: .
CDR3aa: CASSQGLLDNEQFF
CDR3nt: TGTGCCAGCAGCCAAGGATTACTTGACAATGAACAGTTCTTC

j_gene: TRBJ2-6
v_gene: TRBV11-3
d_gene: TRBD1
abundance: few
CDR3aa: CASSLRTGSSGANVLTF
CDR3nt: TGTGCCAGCAGCTTACGGACAGGGAGCTCTGGGGCCAACGTCCTGACTTTC

j_gene: TRBJ1-2
v_gene: TRBV2
d_gene: .
abundance: .
CDR3aa: CASLEGGHAIHYGYTF
CDR3nt: TGTGCCAGCTTGGAGGGGGGACACGCCATTCACTATGGCTACACCTTC

j_gene: TRBJ2-5
v_gene: TRBV7-9
d_gene: .
abundance: .
CDR3aa: CASSPQTGYQETQYF
CDR3nt: TGTGCCAGCAGCCCTCAGACAGGATACCAAGAGACCCAGTACTTC

j_gene: TRBJ2-3
v_gene: TRBV10-3
d_gene: TRBD2
abundance: .
CDR3aa: CAIRGSGAVGDTQYF
CDR3nt: TGTGCCATCAGAGGGAGCGGGGCCGTCGGAGATACGCAGTATTTT

j_gene: TRBJ2-1
v_gene: TRBV20-1
d_gene: TRBD2
abundance: .
CDR3aa: CSLREGQGEQFF
CDR3nt: TGCAGCTTGCGGGAGGGCCAGGGTGAGCAGTTCTTC

j_gene: TRBJ2-5
v_gene: TRBV3-1
d_gene: TRBD2
abundance: .
CDR3aa: CASSPYLGSGRETQYF
CDR3nt: TGTGCCAGCAGCCCCTACTTGGGGAGCGGGAGGGAGACCCAGTACTTC

j_gene: TRBJ1-1
v_gene: TRBV5-1
d_gene: .
abundance: few
CDR3aa: CASSLVGDLYTEAFF
CDR3nt: TGCGCCAGCAGCTTGGTTGGGGACCTTTACACTGAAGCTTTCTTT

j_gene: TRBJ2-5
v_gene: TRBV5-1
d_gene: .
abundance: few
CDR3aa: CASRETREPRETQYF
CDR3nt: TGCGCCAGTCGGGAAACAAGGGAACCCCGGGAGACCCAGTACTTC

j_gene: TRBJ2-5
v_gene: TRBV11-1
d_gene: .
abundance: few
CDR3aa: CASSLDVILRETQYF
CDR3nt: TGTGCCAGCAGCTTAGATGTCATCCTTAGGGAGACCCAGTACTTC

j_gene: TRBJ2-1
v_gene: TRBV10-3
d_gene: TRBD2
abundance: .
CDR3aa: CAISSGGGYNEQFF
CDR3nt: TGTGCCATCTCAAGCGGGGGAGGCTACAATGAGCAGTTCTTC

j_gene: TRBJ2-5
v_gene: TRBV7-9
d_gene: TRBD1
abundance: few
CDR3aa: CASSPRQGSTETQYF
CDR3nt: TGTGCCAGCAGCCCCAGACAGGGGTCCACAGAGACCCAGTACTTC

j_gene: TRBJ1-5
v_gene: TRBV20-1
d_gene: .
abundance: .
CDR3aa: CSASETSYSNQPQHF
CDR3nt: TGCAGTGCTAGCGAAACAAGTTATAGCAATCAGCCCCAGCATTTT

j_gene: TRBJ1-2
v_gene: TRBV4-1
d_gene: TRBD1
abundance: .
CDR3aa: CASRRQGSYGYTF
CDR3nt: TGCGCCAGCAGACGACAGGGGAGCTATGGCTACACCTTC

j_gene: TRBJ2-1
v_gene: TRBV4-1
d_gene: .
abundance: many
CDR3aa: CASSPPQGGGHYNEQFF
CDR3nt: TGCGCCAGCAGCCCTCCCCAGGGGGGGGGCCACTACAATGAGCAGTTCTTC

j_gene: TRBJ2-5
v_gene: TRBV28
d_gene: TRBD1
abundance: few
CDR3aa: CASSLCRDSQETQYF
CDR3nt: TGTGCCAGCAGTTTGTGCCGGGACAGCCAAGAGACCCAGTACTTC

j_gene: TRBJ2-1
v_gene: TRBV9
d_gene: .
abundance: .
CDR3aa: CASSREAGVPKFF
CDR3nt: TGTGCCAGCAGCCGTGAGGCAGGGGTTCCTAAGTTCTTC

j_gene: TRBJ1-2
v_gene: TRBV10-2
d_gene: TRBD1
abundance: .
CDR3aa: CASSDQGWGQGKNYGYTF
CDR3nt: TGCGCCAGCAGCGACCAAGGGTGGGGACAGGGGAAAAACTATGGCTACACCTTC

j_gene: TRBJ2-1
v_gene: TRBV6-2/TRBV6-3
d_gene: TRBD2
abundance: .
CDR3aa: CASRALSGGHKFF
CDR3nt: TGTGCCAGCAGGGCCCTTAGCGGGGGTCATAAGTTCTTC

j_gene: TRBJ1-2
v_gene: TRBV7-9
d_gene: .
abundance: .
CDR3aa: CASSLSGGSGYGYTF
CDR3nt: TGTGCCAGCAGCTTATCCGGGGGGTCGGGCTATGGCTACACCTTC

j_gene: TRBJ1-2
v_gene: TRBV30
d_gene: .
abundance: .
CDR3aa: CAWRGPPVAYGYTF
CDR3nt: TGTGCCTGGAGAGGACCTCCGGTAGCGTATGGCTACACCTTC

j_gene: TRBJ2-1
v_gene: TRBV6-2/TRBV6-3
d_gene: TRBD2
abundance: .
CDR3aa: CASSYAGRVINEQFF
CDR3nt: TGTGCCAGCAGTTATGCGGGGAGGGTCATCAATGAGCAGTTCTTC

j_gene: TRBJ1-2
v_gene: TRBV2
d_gene: .
abundance: .
CDR3aa: CASSEDRHLYGYTF
CDR3nt: TGTGCCAGCAGTGAAGACAGGCATCTCTATGGCTACACCTTC

j_gene: TRBJ2-3
v_gene: TRBV28
d_gene: .
abundance: .
CDR3aa: CASSVRWASTDTQYF
CDR3nt: TGTGCCTCCTCAGTGCGGTGGGCTAGCACAGATACGCAGTATTTT

j_gene: TRBJ2-1
v_gene: TRBV5-1
d_gene: .
abundance: .
CDR3aa: CASSLDPADSSYNEQFF
CDR3nt: TGCGCCAGCAGCTTGGATCCAGCCGATAGCTCCTACAATGAGCAGTTCTTC

j_gene: TRBJ2-1
v_gene: TRBV6-5
d_gene: .
abundance: .
CDR3aa: CASSYSYSSYNEQFF
CDR3nt: TGTGCCAGCAGTTACTCCTATAGCTCCTACAATGAGCAGTTCTTC

j_gene: TRBJ1-2
v_gene: TRBV2
d_gene: .
abundance: .
CDR3aa: CASSPQPSYGHTF
CDR3nt: TGTGCCAGCAGTCCGCAGCCTTCTTATGGCCACACCTTC

j_gene: TRBJ2-1
v_gene: TRBV5-8
d_gene: .
abundance: .
CDR3aa: CASSSGIKHSEQFF
CDR3nt: TGTGCCAGCAGCTCCGGGATTAAGCACAGTGAGCAGTTCTTC

j_gene: TRBJ2-3
v_gene: TRBV12-3/TRBV12-4
d_gene: .
abundance: few
CDR3aa: CASSISGVWDTQYF
CDR3nt: TGTGCCAGCAGTATCTCGGGAGTTTGGGATACGCAGTATTTT

j_gene: TRBJ2-7
v_gene: TRBV5-1
d_gene: .
abundance: .
CDR3aa: CASSSATGYEQYF
CDR3nt: TGCGCCAGCAGCTCGGCGACAGGTTACGAGCAGTACTTC